This is a list of T cell receptor beta chains from one sample in a study of graft-versus-host responses after intestinal transplantation. The method was immunoSEQ multiplex PCR; TCRdb's version includes in-frame clones alone and lacks a portion of them. The table shows 20,000 or so clones, with approximately 72% occurring only once. Sequenced here: ileum tissue, sampled around 20 days after intestinal transplant. These receptors all come from a human patient who received an intestinal transplant, so some T cells may come from the graft donor. CDR3s include the opening cysteine and the closing phenylalanine or tryptophan. The order of the fields is CDR3 length, D gene, V gene, J gene, clone size, CDR3 DNA, CDR3 protein. D genes are given only for firm matches. Size tells how often a clone was seen (once, few, many) or the class of an expanded clone, and some rows leave it out.

17	NA	TRBV4-2	TRBJ2-7	NA	TGTGCCAGCAGCCAAGATCAGGGGCCGAAGTTCTCCTACGAGCAGTACTTC	CASSQDQGPKFSYEQYF
16	TRBD1	TRBV6-1	TRBJ2-5	few	TGTGCCAGCAGTGCCCCCCCGGGACAGGGAGGAGAGACCCAGTACTTC	CASSAPPGQGGETQYF
14	NA	TRBV9	TRBJ1-2	NA	TGTGCCAGCAGCGGTTCTGACAGAAACTATGGCTACACCTTC	CASSGSDRNYGYTF
14	NA	TRBV2	TRBJ2-1	few	TGTGCCGACACCACAGGGGGGGGAGGGCATGAGCAGTTCTTC	CADTTGGGGHEQFF
16	TRBD2	TRBV5-6	TRBJ2-5	NA	TGTGCCAGCAGCCAACTAGCGGGGCCCGGAGGGGAGACCCAGTACTTC	CASSQLAGPGGETQYF
17	TRBD2	TRBV27	TRBJ2-3	NA	TGTGCCAGCAGCCATCAAGGGCGGGAGGCGCCCGTAGATACGCAGTATTTT	CASSHQGREAPVDTQYF
16	TRBD2	TRBV5-1	TRBJ2-3	NA	TGCGCCAGCAGCTGGGACGGGACTAGCTTCCCAGATACGCAGTATTTT	CASSWDGTSFPDTQYF
14	TRBD2	TRBV7-2	TRBJ2-7	few	TGTGCCAGCAGTGTAGCGGGAGCCTCCTACGAGCAGTACTTC	CASSVAGASYEQYF
16	TRBD2	TRBV10-3	TRBJ2-2	NA	TGTGCCATCAGTGAGTGGGGGGGACCGAACACCGGGGAGCTGTTTTTT	CAISEWGGPNTGELFF
15	NA	TRBV4-1	TRBJ1-5	NA	TGCGCCAGCAGCCCGATAAGGACAGGCAATCAGCCCCAGCATTTT	CASSPIRTGNQPQHF
14	NA	TRBV30	TRBJ2-5	NA	TGTGCCTGGAGTGCCCTAGAAATCCAAGAGACCCAGTACTTC	CAWSALEIQETQYF
15	TRBD1	TRBV7-2	TRBJ1-5	NA	TGTGCCAGCAGCTTCGGACAGGGGATGGGTCAGCCCCAGCATTTT	CASSFGQGMGQPQHF
12	TRBD2	TRBV15	TRBJ2-1	NA	TGTGCCACCAGCTACGGGGAGGGCAGGCAGTTCTTC	CATSYGEGRQFF
14	NA	TRBV5-1	TRBJ2-5	NA	TGCGCCAGCAGCTTGGGACTAGGCCACCGGACCCAGTACTTC	CASSLGLGHRTQYF
13	NA	TRBV19	TRBJ2-7	medium-sized	TGTGCCAGTAGTATTGGGCATCCTGGCGAGCAGTACTTC	CASSIGHPGEQYF
15	NA	TRBV7-3	TRBJ2-3	NA	TGTGCCAGCAGCTTAATAGGGGGGGGCACAGATACGCAGTATTTT	CASSLIGGGTDTQYF
14	NA	TRBV6-6	TRBJ1-3	NA	TGTGCCAGCAGTTACTCACTCACTGGAAACACCATATATTTT	CASSYSLTGNTIYF
14	TRBD2	TRBV19	TRBJ2-4	NA	TGTGCCAGCCTAGCGGGGGGGCCGGGTGACATTCAGTACTTC	CASLAGGPGDIQYF
15	NA	TRBV6-5	TRBJ2-2	NA	TGTGCCAGCACCGTGGGAGCCCTCTACACCGGGGAGCTGTTTTTT	CASTVGALYTGELFF
12	NA	TRBV19	TRBJ1-3	few	TGTGCCAGTAGTATATATGGAAACACCATATATTTT	CASSIYGNTIYF
15	NA	TRBV5-1	TRBJ2-5	once	TGCGCCAGCAGATTTCTAGCCCGCTCGGTAGGGACCCAGTACTTC	CASRFLARSVGTQYF
12	NA	TRBV5-1	TRBJ2-5	NA	TGCGCCAGCAGCTTAGCGGGAGAGACCCAGTACTTC	CASSLAGETQYF
13	NA	TRBV12-5	TRBJ1-1	NA	TGTGCTAGTGGGCTCCCTACAGGGCCTGAAGCTTTCTTT	CASGLPTGPEAFF
14	TRBD1	TRBV5-1	TRBJ2-7	NA	TGCGCCAGCAGCTCAACAGGGGGCCCCTACGAGCAGTACTTC	CASSSTGGPYEQYF
12	NA	TRBV10-3	TRBJ1-2	NA	TGTGCCATCAGTGAGTACAGCTATGGCTACACCTTC	CAISEYSYGYTF
17	TRBD2	TRBV5-1	TRBJ2-7	NA	TGCGCCAGCAGCTTGACCCCCATAGCGGGGGGTACCTACGAGCAGTACTTC	CASSLTPIAGGTYEQYF
17	TRBD2	TRBV2	TRBJ2-7	few	TGTGCCAGCAGTGTAGCCAGCGGGAGTTATGTATCCTACGAGCAGTACTTC	CASSVASGSYVSYEQYF
17	TRBD1	TRBV7-6	TRBJ1-6	NA	TGTGCCAGCAGCTTAGGGACAGGGGGCACCTATAATTCACCCCTCCACTTT	CASSLGTGGTYNSPLHF
14	NA	TRBV7-3	TRBJ2-3	NA	TGTGCCAGCAGCTTAACCGTTAGCACAGATACGCAGTATTTT	CASSLTVSTDTQYF
14	TRBD1	TRBV4-1	TRBJ1-4	NA	TGCGCCAGCAGCTACCGGGACAGGGATGAAAAGCTGTTTTTT	CASSYRDRDEKLFF
18	NA	TRBV27	TRBJ2-7	NA	TGTGCCAGCAGCGCCACACGAGCGGACAGCGAAATCTCCTACGAGCAGTACTTC	CASSATRADSEISYEQYF
16	TRBD2	TRBV30	TRBJ2-3	NA	TGTGCCTGGAGTGTACTGCGGGGGGGCGGCACAGATACGCAGTATTTT	CAWSVLRGGGTDTQYF
20	NA	TRBV18	TRBJ1-4	NA	TGTGCCAGCTCACCATCGAGGGGGGGAAGTTGGGATGCAACTAATGAAAAACTGTTTTTT	CASSPSRGGSWDATNEKLFF
15	TRBD2	TRBV4-3	TRBJ2-7	few	TGCGCCAGCAGCCAAGGCCTAGCGGGAACCTACGAGCAGTACTTC	CASSQGLAGTYEQYF
15	TRBD2	TRBV28	TRBJ2-7	NA	TGTGCCAGCAGTTCTAGCGGGAGAAGGGGATGGGAGCAGTACTTC	CASSSSGRRGWEQYF
17	NA	TRBV5-4	TRBJ1-2	NA	TGTGCCAGCAGCGGGGGGGGTTCTAGTACGAGCTTCTATGGCTACACCTTC	CASSGGGSSTSFYGYTF
15	NA	TRBV6-1	TRBJ1-2	NA	TGTGCCAGCAGTGAAATCGGCAGCGCTAACTATGGCTACACCTTC	CASSEIGSANYGYTF
15	NA	TRBV9	TRBJ2-3	few	TGTGCCAGCAGCGTAGGAACTAGGAACACAGATACGCAGTATTTT	CASSVGTRNTDTQYF
16	TRBD1	TRBV30	TRBJ1-3	NA	TGTGCCTGGAGTGGCACCGACAGGGGGGGTGGAAACACCATATATTTT	CAWSGTDRGGGNTIYF
15	NA	TRBV21-1	TRBJ1-1	NA	TGTGCCAGCAGTACAACCATAGCAATTCGCACTGAAGCTTTCTTT	CASSTTIAIRTEAFF
16	NA	TRBV6-5	TRBJ2-1	NA	TGTGCCAGCAGTTATTGGGGGGGCAGCCTCTACAATGAGCAGTTCTTC	CASSYWGGSLYNEQFF
15	TRBD2	TRBV9	TRBJ2-7	NA	TGTGCCAGCAGCTATGAGCGGGAGAAAGTCTACGAGCAGTACTTC	CASSYEREKVYEQYF
14	TRBD2	TRBV2	TRBJ2-2	few	TGTGCCAGGGGGACTAGCGTGAACACCGGGGAGCTGTTTTTT	CARGTSVNTGELFF
10	NA	TRBV2	TRBJ2-5	NA	TGTGCCAGCAGTGGACTGCCGAAGTACTTC	CASSGLPKYF
14	NA	TRBV15	TRBJ2-7	few	TGTGCCACCGGGGAGTTGACAGGAGGCTACGAGCAGTACTTC	CATGELTGGYEQYF
14	TRBD1	TRBV27	TRBJ2-7	NA	TGTGCCAGCAGTTTCGGGACAGGGCTATACGAGCAGTACTTC	CASSFGTGLYEQYF
11	NA	TRBV29-1	TRBJ2-7	once	TGCAGCGTTGAAAACTTCTACGAGCAGTACTTC	CSVENFYEQYF
14	TRBD1	TRBV19	TRBJ2-1	NA	TGTGCCAGTCAAGTGGGACAGGGGTCGAATGAGCAGTTCTTC	CASQVGQGSNEQFF
15	NA	TRBV5-6	TRBJ2-4	NA	TGTGCCAGCAGCTTGGGGGGGAGGAGAGCAAACATTCAGTACTTC	CASSLGGRRANIQYF
16	TRBD2	TRBV7-6	TRBJ2-1	NA	TGTGCCAGCAGCTACTACGGACTAGCGGGGTACAATGAGCAGTTCTTC	CASSYYGLAGYNEQFF
14	TRBD1	TRBV4-1	TRBJ1-2	NA	TGCGCCAGCAGCCGCCCCAGGGGGCGCAGCGGCTACACCTTC	CASSRPRGRSGYTF
14	NA	TRBV27	TRBJ2-1	NA	TGTGCCAGCAGTTCGGCGGGGAGCTACAATGAGCAGTTCTTC	CASSSAGSYNEQFF
12	NA	TRBV5-1	TRBJ2-1	NA	TGCGCCAGCAGCTTGGGCGGGAATGAGCAGTTCTTC	CASSLGGNEQFF